This record covers a single TCR beta chain. Its target is not known. The J segment lost 2 bases and the V segment lost 6 bases, leaving 9 bases of the junction unmatched. This CDR3 region has 17 residues. The V gene's germline CDR1 is WSHSY and CDR2 SAAADI. This entry is derived from a study of T cell responses to AZD1222 COVID-19 vaccine. Study-level findings and limits: White British people made up most donors, females outnumbered males, and clonal diversity was possibly underestimated.

Some clones are missing from TCRdb's copy, which holds only in-frame ones; the method was immunoSEQ multiplex PCR. The sample consists of approximately 150,000 clones, roughly nine tenths of them appearing once. Material: peripheral blood, obtained 28 days after the second AZD1222 dose. The sequence came from an adult who received the AZD1222 COVID-19 vaccine. The chain recombines TRBV10-2 with TRBJ2-1; the match to TRBD1 covers 11 bases. CDR3 in amino acids: CASRDRGPGSAYNEQFF. CDR3 in DNA: TGCGCCAGCAGGGACAGGGGGCCCGGCTCAGCCTACAATGAGCAGTTCTTC.